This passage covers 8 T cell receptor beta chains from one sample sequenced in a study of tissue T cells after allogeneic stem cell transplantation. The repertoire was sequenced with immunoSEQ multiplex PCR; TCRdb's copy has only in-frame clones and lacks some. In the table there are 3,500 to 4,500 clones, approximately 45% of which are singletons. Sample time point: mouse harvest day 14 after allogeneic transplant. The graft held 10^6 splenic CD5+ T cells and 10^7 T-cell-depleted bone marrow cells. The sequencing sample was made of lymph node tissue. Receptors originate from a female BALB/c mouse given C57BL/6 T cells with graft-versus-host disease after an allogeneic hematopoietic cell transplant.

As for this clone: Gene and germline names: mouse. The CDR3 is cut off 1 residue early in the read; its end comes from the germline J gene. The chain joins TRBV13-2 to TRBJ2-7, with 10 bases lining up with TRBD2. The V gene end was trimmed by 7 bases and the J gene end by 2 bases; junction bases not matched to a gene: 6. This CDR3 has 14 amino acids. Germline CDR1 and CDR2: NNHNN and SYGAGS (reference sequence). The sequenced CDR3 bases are TGTGCCAGCAGTACCGGGACTGGGGCCTATGAACAGTAC. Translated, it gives CASSTGTGAYEQY. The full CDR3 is CASSTGTGAYEQYF.

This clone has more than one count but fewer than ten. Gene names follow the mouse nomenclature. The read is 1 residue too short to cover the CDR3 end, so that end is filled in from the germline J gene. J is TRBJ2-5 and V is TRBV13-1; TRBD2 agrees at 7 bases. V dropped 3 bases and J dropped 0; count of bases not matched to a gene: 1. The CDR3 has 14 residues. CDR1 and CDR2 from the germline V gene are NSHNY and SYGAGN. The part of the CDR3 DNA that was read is TGTGCCAGCAGTGCCTGGGGGAACCAAGACACCCAGTAC. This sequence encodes CASSAWGNQDTQY. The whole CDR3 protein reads CASSAWGNQDTQYF.

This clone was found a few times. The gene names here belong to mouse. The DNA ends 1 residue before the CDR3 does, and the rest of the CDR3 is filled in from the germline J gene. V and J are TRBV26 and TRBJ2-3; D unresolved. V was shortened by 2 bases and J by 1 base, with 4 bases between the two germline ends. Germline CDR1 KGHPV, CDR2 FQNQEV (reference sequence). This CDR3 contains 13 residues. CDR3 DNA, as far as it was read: TGTGCCAGCAGTCTGCCAGGTGCAGAAACGCTGTAT. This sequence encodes CASSLPGAETLY. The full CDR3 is CASSLPGAETLYF.

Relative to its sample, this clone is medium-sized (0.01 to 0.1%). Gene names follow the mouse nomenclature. CDR3 region: CASSFQVLYAEQFF. The CDR3 bases that were read are TGTGCCAGCAGTTTCCAGGTCCTCTATGCTGAGCAGTTC. The chain has TRBV14 and TRBJ2-1; unclear D gene. The observed sequence ends 1 residue before the CDR3 terminus, with the missing tail filled in from the germline J gene. Germline values: CDR1 SGHDT, CDR2 FRDEAV. Trimming pared 1 base from V and 3 bases from J, leaving 8 bases between. The CDR3 runs 14 residues.

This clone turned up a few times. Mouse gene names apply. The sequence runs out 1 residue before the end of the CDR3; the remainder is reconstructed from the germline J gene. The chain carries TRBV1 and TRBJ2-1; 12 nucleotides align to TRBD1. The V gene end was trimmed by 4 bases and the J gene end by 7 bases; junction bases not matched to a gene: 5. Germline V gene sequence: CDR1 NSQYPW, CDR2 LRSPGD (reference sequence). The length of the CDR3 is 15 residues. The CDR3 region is CTCSVRDRGRAEQFF. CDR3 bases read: TGCACCTGCAGTGTCCGGGACAGGGGGCGAGCTGAGCAGTTC.

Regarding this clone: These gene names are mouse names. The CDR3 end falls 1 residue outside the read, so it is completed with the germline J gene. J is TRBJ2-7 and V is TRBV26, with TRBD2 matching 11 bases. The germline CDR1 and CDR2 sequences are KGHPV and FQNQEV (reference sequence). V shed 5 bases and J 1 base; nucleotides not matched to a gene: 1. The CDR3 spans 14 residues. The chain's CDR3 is CASSDWGGSYEQYF. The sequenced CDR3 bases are TGTGCCAGCAGTGACTGGGGGGGGTCCTATGAACAGTAC.

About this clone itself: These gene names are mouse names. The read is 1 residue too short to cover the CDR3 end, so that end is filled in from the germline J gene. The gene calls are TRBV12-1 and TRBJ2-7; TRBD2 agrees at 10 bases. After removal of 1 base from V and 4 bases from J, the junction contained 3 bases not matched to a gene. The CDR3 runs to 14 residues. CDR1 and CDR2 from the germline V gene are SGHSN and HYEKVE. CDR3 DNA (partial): TGTGCCAGCTCTCTTCCGGGACTGGGGTATGAACAGTAC. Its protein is CASSLPGLGYEQY. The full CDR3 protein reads CASSLPGLGYEQYF.

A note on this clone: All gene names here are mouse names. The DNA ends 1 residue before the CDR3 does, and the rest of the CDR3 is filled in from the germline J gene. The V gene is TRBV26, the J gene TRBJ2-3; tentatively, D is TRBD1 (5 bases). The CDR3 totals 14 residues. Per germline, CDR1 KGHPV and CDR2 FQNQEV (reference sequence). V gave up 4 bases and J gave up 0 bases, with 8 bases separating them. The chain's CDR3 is CASSQDNSAETLYF. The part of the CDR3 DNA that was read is TGTGCCAGCAGTCAGGACAATAGTGCAGAAACGCTGTAT.